This T cell receptor (beta chain) appears in the sequencing data of a study of T cell responses to AZD1222 COVID-19 vaccine (dated by TCRdb to the early 2020s). Broadly, across the study: A total of just over 230 trial participants underwent TCR sequencing, of whom about 210 had received two doses of AZD1222 and 26 had received two doses of the MenACWY control vaccine. Enrollment into the trials was organized by age into subgroups of 18-55, 56-69 and 70-plus years, and those subgroups contained approximately 150, 30 and 60 TCR-sequenced participants, respectively. What the authors observed across the whole study: Spike-specific TCR breadth and depth rose significantly after two AZD1222 doses compared with day 0 and with MenACWY recipients. No day 14 peak-response samples were available, so repertoires were characterized only after the peak T cell response. Reportedly, almost half of the unique spike-specific TCRs recognized epitopes lying outside the regions that are mutated in the B.1.351 and B.1.1.7 variants. The 56-69-year group was small, and its depth increase did not reach significance, likely because of low power. CD4 TCRs associated with the vaccine covered the entire spike protein, and the dominant responses were in regions 160-218 and 743-854. Conclusions about previously exposed vaccinees are limited, since just five or six AZD1222 recipients were seropositive for SARS-CoV-2 at baseline. Most participants were white British and females outnumbered males, and the authors suggested that clonal diversity may have been underestimated.

According to the study, the label for this sample's time point signals: about 28 days (+/-7) after the second vaccine dose. AZD1222 recipients whose second dose came at about 4 weeks and those whose second dose came at about 12 weeks were combined into one group, since spike-specific TCR depth and breadth did not differ between the two schedules. Vaccinee samples came from UK trials COV001 and COV002, including a single-blind randomized controlled phase 2/3 trial of AZD1222 (ChAdOx1 nCoV-19) in healthy adults. Trial participant PBMC samples were collected at day 0 and day 28 after the second dose for TCRbeta chain sequencing. As regards this clone: Its antigen is currently not known. Base quality data are lacking; no much larger clone is found one base away.

Here V drops 1 base and J drops 0 bases, and the junction holds 7 bases not matched to any gene. Sequences SEHNR (CDR1) and FQNEAQ (CDR2) are obtained from the germline V gene (reference sequence). The CDR3 goes from the cysteine to the phenylalanine over 17 residues. The CDR3 DNA has 51 bases and is translated from base 1. The CDR3 regions of human TCRbeta chains were subjected to immunosequencing. The source study handled its data this way. TCRs in the repertoires were matched against a reference library of SARS-CoV-2-specific TCRs that had been generated with the MIRA antigen-specificity platform. Breadth meant the fraction of unique TCRs that were SARS-CoV-2-associated, whereas depth meant the fraction of total T cells that were SARS-CoV-2-associated. Using the MIRA data, each spike-specific TCR was mapped to the spike region that the TCR reacts to and placed in a CD4 or CD8 class. Log10-transformed breadth and depth values were compared by one-way ANOVA with Sidak's multiple comparisons tests. Entries here come from immuneACCESS through TCRdb and include only in-frame sequences with V and J called. Some clones fail to appear in such tables; in the studies checked, an unresolved V gene covers under half of the shortfall, and the cause of the remainder is unknown. V and J calls and clone size are those listed in that table; D and trimming were worked out from the DNA. The sample data list about 100,000 clones, and about 85% of these were observed just once. Jointly, the top ten make up 4.5% to 5.5% of the sample.

Source: peripheral blood, taken 28 days after the second AZD1222 dose. The chain links TRBV7-9 with TRBJ1-1, with 8 bases in between that match TRBD1. This clonotype was sampled from an adult who received the AZD1222 COVID-19 vaccine. The nucleotide sequence is given as TGTGCCAGCAGCTTAGGGACAGGGAGCCTCATGAACACTGAAGCTTTCTTT. Its protein is CASSLGTGSLMNTEAFF.